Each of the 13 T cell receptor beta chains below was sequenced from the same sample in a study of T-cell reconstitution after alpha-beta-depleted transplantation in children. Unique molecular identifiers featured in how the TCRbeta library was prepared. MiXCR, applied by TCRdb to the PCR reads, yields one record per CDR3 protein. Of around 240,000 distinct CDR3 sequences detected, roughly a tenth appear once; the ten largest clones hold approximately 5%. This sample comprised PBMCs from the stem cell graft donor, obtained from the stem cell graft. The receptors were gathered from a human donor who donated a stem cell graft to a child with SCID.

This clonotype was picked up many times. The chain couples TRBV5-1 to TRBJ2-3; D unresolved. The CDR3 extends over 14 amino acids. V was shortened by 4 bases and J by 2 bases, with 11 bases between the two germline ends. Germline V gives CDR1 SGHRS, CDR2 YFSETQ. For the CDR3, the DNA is TGCGCCAGCAGCCCAGACACCTACACAGATACGCAGTATTTT. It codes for CASSPDTYTDTQYF.

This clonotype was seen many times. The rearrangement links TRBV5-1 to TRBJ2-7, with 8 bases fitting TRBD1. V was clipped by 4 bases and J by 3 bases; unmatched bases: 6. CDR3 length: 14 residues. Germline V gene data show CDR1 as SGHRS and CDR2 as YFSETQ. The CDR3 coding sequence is TGCGCCAGCAGCCTGGGACAGGTGGACTACGAGCAGTACTTC. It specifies CASSLGQVDYEQYF. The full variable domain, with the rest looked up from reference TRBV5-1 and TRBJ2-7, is KAGVTQTPRYLIKTRGQQVTLSCSPISGHRSVSWYQQTPGQGLQFLFEYFSETQRNKGNFPGRFSGRQFSNSRSEMNVSTLELGDSALYLCASSLGQVDYEQYFGPGTRLTVT.

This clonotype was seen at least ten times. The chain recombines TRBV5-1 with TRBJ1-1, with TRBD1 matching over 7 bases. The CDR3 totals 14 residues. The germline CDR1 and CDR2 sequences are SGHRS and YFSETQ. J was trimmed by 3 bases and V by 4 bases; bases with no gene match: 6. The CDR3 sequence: CASSRGTADTEAFF. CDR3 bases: TGCGCCAGCAGCCGCGGGACAGCGGACACTGAAGCTTTCTTT.

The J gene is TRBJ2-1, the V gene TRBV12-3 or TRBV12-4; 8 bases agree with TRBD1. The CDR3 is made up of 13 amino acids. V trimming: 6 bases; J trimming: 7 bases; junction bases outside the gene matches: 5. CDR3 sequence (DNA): TGTGCCAGCAGGAGACAGGGGTGGAATGAGCAGTTCTTC. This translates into CASRRQGWNEQFF.

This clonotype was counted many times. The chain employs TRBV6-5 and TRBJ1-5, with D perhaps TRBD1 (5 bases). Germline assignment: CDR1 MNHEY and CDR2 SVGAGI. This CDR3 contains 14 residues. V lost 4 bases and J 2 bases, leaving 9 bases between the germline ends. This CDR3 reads CASSSREGNQPQHF. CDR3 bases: TGTGCCAGCAGTTCCAGGGAGGGCAATCAGCCCCAGCATTTT.

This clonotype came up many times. CDR3 in amino acids: CSARDFPDIASTDTQYF. DNA for the CDR3: TGCAGTGCTAGAGATTTTCCGGATATCGCTAGCACAGATACGCAGTATTTT. The chain links TRBV20-1 to TRBJ2-3, with D hard to call. V was clipped by 0 bases and J by 0 bases, with 16 bases between them. The length of the CDR3 is 17 residues. Germline CDR1 reads DFQATT; CDR2 reads SNEGSKA (reference sequence).

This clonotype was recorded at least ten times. CDR3 protein: CASTHGVSNQPQHF. The CDR3 DNA reads TGTGCCAGCACACATGGGGTTAGCAATCAGCCCCAGCATTTT. The chain recombines TRBV12-3 or TRBV12-4 with TRBJ1-5; D is undetermined. V lost 7 bases and J 0 bases, leaving 10 bases between the germline ends. This CDR3 has 14 amino acids.

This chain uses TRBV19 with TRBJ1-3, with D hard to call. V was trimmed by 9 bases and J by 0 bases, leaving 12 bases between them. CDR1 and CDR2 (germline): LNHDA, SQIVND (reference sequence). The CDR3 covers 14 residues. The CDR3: CASRLQGSGNTIYF. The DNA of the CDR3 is TGTGCCAGCCGTCTCCAAGGCTCTGGAAACACCATATATTTT.

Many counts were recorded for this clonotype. Written as DNA, the CDR3 is TGTGCCAGCAGCTCTCTAGCGGGGCCGTCCCACGAGCAGTACTTC. Its translation is CASSSLAGPSHEQYF. V usage is TRBV7-2 and J usage is TRBJ2-7; 9 bases align to TRBD2. There are 15 residues in the CDR3. The J segment lost 5 bases and the V segment lost 4 bases, leaving 9 bases of the junction unmatched. CDR1 is SGHTA, CDR2 FQGNSA, per germline.

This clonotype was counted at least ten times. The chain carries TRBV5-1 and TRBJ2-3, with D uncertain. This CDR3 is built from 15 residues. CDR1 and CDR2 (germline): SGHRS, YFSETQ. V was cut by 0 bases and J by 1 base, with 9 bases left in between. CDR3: CASSLGGLGTDTQYF. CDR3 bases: TGCGCCAGCAGCTTGGGTGGCCTTGGCACAGATACGCAGTATTTT.

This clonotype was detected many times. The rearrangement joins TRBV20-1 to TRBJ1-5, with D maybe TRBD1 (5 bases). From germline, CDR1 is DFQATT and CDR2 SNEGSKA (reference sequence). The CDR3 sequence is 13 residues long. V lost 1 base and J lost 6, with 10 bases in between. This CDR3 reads CSARGQLGQPQHF. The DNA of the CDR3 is TGCAGTGCTAGAGGACAGCTGGGTCAGCCCCAGCATTTT.

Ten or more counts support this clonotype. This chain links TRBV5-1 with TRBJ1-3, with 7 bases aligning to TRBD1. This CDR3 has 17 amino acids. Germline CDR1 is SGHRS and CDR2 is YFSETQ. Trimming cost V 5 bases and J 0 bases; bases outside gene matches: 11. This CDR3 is CASRSTTGDASGNTIYF. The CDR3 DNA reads TGCGCCAGCAGATCCACCACAGGGGACGCCTCTGGAAACACCATATATTTT.

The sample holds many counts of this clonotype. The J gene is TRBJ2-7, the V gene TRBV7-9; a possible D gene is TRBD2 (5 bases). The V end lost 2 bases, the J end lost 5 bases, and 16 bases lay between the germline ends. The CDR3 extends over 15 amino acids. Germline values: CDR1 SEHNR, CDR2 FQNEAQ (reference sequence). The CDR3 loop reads CASSLRGSGTNEQYF. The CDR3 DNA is TGTGCCAGCAGCTTACGTGGGTCGGGAACTAACGAGCAGTACTTC.